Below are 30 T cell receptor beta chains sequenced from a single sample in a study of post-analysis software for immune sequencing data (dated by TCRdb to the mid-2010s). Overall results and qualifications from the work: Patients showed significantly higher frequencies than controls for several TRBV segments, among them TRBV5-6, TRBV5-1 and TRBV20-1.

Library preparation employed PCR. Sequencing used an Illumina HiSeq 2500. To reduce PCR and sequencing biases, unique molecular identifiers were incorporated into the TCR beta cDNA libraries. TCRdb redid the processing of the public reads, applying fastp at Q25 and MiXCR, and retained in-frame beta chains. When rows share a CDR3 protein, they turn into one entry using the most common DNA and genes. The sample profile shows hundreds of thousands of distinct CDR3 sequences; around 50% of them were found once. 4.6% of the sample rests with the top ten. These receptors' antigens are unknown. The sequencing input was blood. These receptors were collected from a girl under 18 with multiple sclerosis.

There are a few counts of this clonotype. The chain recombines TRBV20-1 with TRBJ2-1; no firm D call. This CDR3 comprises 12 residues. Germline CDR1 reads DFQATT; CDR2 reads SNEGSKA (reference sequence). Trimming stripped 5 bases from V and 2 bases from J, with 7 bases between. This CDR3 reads CSADRTYNEQFF. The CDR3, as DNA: TGCAGTGCTGACCGAACCTACAATGAGCAGTTCTTC.

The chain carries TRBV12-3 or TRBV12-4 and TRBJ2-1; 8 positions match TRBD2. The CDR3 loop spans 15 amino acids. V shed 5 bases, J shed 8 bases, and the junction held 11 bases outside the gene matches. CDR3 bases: TGTGCCAGCAGTACCAGCGGGGGCGGGACCGATGAGCAGTTCTTC. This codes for CASSTSGGGTDEQFF.

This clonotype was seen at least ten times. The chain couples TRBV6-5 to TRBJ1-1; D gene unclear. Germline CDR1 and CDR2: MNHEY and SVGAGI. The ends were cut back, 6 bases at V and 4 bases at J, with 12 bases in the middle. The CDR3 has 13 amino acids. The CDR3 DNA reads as TGTGCCAGCAGGAGTTACGTCAGCACTGAAGCTTTCTTT. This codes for CASRSYVSTEAFF.

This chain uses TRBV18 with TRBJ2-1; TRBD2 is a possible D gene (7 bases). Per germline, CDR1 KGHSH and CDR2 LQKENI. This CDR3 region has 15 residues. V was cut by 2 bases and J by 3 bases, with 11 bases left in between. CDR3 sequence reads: CASSPRGGGYNEQFF. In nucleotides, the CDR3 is TGTGCCAGCTCACCAAGGGGGGGAGGCTACAATGAGCAGTTCTTC.

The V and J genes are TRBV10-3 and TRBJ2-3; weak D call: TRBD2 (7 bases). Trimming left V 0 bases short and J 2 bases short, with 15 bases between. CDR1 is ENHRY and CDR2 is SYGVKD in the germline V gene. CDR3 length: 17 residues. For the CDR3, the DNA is TGTGCCATCAGTGAGTCGAAACGGGGGGCCCTCACAGATACGCAGTATTTT. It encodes CAISESKRGALTDTQYF.

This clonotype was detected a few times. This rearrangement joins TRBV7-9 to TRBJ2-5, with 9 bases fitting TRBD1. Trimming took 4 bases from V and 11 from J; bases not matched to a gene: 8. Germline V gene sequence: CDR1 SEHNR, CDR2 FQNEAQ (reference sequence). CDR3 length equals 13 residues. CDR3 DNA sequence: TGTGCCAGCAGCTGGGGACAGGGCTACGGGCAGTACTTC. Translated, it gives CASSWGQGYGQYF. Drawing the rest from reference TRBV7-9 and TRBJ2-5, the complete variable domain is DTGVSQNPRHKITKRGQNVTFRCDPISEHNRLYWYRQTLGQGPEFLTYFQNEAQLEKSRLLSDRFSAERPKGSFSTLEIQRTEQGDSAMYLCASSWGQGYGQYFGPGTRLLVL.

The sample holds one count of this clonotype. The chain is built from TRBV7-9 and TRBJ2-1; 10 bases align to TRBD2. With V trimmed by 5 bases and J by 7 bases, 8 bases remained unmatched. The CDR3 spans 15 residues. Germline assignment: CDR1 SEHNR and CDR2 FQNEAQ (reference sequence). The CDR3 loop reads CASSRRAGGRNEQFF. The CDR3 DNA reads TGTGCCAGCAGCCGCAGAGCGGGGGGGAGGAATGAGCAGTTCTTC.

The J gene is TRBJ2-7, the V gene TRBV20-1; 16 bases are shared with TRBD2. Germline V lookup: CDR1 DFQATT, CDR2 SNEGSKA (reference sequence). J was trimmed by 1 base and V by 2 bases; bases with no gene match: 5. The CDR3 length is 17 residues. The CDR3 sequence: CSARPGLAGGPSYEQYF. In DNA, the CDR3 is TGCAGTGCTAGACCGGGACTAGCGGGAGGGCCGTCCTACGAGCAGTACTTC.

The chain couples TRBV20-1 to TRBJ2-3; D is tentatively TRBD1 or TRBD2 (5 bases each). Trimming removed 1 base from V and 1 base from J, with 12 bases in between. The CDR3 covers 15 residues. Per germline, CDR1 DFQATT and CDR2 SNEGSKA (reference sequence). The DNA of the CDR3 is TGCAGTGCTAGAGTCCCGGGACGCCGCACAGATACGCAGTATTTT. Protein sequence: CSARVPGRRTDTQYF.

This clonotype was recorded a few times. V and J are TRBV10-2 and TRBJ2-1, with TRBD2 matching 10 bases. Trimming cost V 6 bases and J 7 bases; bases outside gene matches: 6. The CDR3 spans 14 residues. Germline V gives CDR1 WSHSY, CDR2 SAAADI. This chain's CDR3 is CASRPAGGSNEQFF. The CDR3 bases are TGCGCCAGCAGGCCAGCGGGAGGGAGTAATGAGCAGTTCTTC.

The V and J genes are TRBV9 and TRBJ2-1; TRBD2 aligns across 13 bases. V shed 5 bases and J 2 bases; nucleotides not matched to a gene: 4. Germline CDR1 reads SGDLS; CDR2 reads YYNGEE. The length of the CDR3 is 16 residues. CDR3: CASSLLAGGTYNEQFF. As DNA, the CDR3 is TGTGCCAGCAGTTTACTAGCGGGGGGGACCTACAATGAGCAGTTCTTC.

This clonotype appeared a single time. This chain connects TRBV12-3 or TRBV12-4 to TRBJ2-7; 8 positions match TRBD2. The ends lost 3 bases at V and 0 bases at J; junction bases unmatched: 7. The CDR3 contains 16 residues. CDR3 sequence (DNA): TGTGCCAGCAGTTTCTGGAGCGGGGGCAGCTCCTACGAGCAGTACTTC. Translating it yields CASSFWSGGSSYEQYF.

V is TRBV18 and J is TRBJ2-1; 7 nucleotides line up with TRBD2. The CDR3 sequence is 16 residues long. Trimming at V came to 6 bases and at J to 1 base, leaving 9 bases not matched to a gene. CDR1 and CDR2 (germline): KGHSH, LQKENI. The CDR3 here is CASSPRGRVSYNEQFF. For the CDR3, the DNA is TGTGCCAGCTCCCCTCGGGGGAGGGTATCCTACAATGAGCAGTTCTTC.

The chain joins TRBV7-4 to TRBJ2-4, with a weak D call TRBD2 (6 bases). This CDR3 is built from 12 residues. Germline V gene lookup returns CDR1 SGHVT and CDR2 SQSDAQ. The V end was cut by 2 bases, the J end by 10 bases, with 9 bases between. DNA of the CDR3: TGTGCCAGCAGCTTACCTGCGGGGATTCAGTACTTC. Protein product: CASSLPAGIQYF.

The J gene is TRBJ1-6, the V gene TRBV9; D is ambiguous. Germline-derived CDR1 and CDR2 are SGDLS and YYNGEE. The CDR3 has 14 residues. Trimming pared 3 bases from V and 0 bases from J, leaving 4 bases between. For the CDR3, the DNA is TGTGCCAGCAGCGCTGGCTCCTATAATTCACCCCTCCACTTT. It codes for CASSAGSYNSPLHF. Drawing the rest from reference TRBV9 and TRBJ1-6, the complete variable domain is DSGVTQTPKHLITATGQRVTLRCSPRSGDLSVYWYQQSLDQGLQFLIQYYNGEERAKGNILERFSAQQFPDLHSELNLSSLELGDSALYFCASSAGSYNSPLHFGNGTRLTVT.

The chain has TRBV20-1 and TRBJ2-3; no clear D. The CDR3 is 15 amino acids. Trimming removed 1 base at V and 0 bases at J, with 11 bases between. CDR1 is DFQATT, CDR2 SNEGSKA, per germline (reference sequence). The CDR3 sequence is CSARVPRPSTDTQYF. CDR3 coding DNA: TGCAGTGCTAGAGTCCCCCGGCCTAGCACAGATACGCAGTATTTT.

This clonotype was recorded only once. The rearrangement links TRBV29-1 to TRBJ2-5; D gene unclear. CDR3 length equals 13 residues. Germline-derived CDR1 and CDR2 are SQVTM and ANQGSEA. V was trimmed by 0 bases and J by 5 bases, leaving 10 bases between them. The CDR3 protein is CSVEDLGLETQYF. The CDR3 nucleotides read TGCAGCGTTGAAGATTTAGGGCTGGAGACCCAGTACTTC.

CDR3 sequence (DNA): TGTGCCAGCAGTCGCCGTGGGGCCCTGGGAAATGAGCAGTTCTTC. It encodes CASSRRGALGNEQFF. The chain recombines TRBV6-6 with TRBJ2-1; possibly TRBD1 for D (5 bases). CDR3 length: 15 amino acids. Germline CDR1 is MNHNY and CDR2 is SVGAGI (reference sequence). V lost 5 bases and J 7 bases, leaving 18 bases between the germline ends.

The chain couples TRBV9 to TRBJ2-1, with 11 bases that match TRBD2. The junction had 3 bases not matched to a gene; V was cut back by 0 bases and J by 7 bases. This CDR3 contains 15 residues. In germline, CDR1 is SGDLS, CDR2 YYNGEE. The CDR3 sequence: CASSVELAGVNEQFF. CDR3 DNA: TGTGCCAGCAGCGTAGAACTAGCGGGAGTGAATGAGCAGTTCTTC.

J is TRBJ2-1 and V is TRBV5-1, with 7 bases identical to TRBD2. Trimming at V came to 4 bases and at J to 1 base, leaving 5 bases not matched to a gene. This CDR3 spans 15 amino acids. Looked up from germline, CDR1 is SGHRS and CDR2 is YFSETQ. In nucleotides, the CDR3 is TGCGCCAGCAGCCCGTCGGGACTATCCTACAATGAGCAGTTCTTC. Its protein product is CASSPSGLSYNEQFF.

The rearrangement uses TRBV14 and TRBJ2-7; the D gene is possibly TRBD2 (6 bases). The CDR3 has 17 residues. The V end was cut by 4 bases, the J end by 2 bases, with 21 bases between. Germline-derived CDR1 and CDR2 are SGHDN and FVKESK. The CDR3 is CASSPGTWTRFPYEQYF. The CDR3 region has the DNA TGTGCCAGCAGCCCAGGGACTTGGACCCGGTTTCCCTACGAGCAGTACTTC.

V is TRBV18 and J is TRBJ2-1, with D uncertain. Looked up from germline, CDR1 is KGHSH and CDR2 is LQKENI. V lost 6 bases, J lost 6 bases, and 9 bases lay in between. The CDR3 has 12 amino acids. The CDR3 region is CASSPWSNEQFF. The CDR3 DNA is TGTGCCAGCTCCCCATGGAGCAATGAGCAGTTCTTC.

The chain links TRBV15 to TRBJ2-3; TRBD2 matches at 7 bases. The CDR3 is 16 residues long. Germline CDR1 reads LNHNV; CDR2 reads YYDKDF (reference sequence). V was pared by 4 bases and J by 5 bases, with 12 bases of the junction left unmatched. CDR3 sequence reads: CATSIWGGSLGDTQYF. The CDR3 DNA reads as TGTGCCACCAGCATATGGGGCGGGAGTTTGGGAGATACGCAGTATTTT.

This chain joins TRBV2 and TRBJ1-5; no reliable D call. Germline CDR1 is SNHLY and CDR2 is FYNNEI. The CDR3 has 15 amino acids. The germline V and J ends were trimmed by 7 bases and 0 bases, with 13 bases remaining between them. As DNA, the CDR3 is TGTGCCAGCAACCCTAAGGCCAATAGCAATCAGCCCCAGCATTTT. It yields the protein CASNPKANSNQPQHF.

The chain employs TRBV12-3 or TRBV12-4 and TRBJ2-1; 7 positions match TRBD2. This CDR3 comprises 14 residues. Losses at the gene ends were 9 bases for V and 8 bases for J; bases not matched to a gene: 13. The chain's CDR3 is CASSYGLERDEQFF. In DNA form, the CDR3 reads TGTGCCAGTTCCTACGGACTAGAGAGGGATGAGCAGTTCTTC.

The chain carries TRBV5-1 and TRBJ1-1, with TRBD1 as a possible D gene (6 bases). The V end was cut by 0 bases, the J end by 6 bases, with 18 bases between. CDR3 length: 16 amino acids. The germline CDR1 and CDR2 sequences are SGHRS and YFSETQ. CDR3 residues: CASSLDPQGVVAEAFF. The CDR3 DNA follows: TGCGCCAGCAGCTTGGACCCACAGGGAGTCGTAGCTGAAGCTTTCTTT.

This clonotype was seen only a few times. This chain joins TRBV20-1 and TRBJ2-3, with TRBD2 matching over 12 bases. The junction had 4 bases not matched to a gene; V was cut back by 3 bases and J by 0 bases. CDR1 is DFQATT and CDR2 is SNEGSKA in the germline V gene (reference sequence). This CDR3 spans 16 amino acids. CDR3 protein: CSASRLAGDSTDTQYF. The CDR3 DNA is TGCAGTGCTAGCAGACTAGCGGGAGATAGCACAGATACGCAGTATTTT.

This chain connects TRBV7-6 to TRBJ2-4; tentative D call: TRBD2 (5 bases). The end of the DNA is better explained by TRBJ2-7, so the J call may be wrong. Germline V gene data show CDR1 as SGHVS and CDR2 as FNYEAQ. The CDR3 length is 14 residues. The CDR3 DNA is TGTGCCAGCAGCTTAAGGCTAGCCGACTACGAGCAGTACTTC. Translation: CASSLRLADYEQYF.

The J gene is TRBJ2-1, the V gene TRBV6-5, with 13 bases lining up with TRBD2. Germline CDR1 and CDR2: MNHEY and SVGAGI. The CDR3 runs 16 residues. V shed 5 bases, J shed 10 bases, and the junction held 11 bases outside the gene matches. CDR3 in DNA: TGTGCCAGCAGTCCCCGCGGACTAGCGGGAGTCCGGGAGCAGTTCTTC. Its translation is CASSPRGLAGVREQFF.

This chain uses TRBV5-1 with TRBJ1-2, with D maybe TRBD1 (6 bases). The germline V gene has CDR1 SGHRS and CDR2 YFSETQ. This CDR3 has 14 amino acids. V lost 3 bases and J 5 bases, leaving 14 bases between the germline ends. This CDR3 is CASSSRDNRYGYTF. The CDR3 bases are TGCGCCAGCAGCTCCCGGGACAACCGGTATGGCTACACCTTC.